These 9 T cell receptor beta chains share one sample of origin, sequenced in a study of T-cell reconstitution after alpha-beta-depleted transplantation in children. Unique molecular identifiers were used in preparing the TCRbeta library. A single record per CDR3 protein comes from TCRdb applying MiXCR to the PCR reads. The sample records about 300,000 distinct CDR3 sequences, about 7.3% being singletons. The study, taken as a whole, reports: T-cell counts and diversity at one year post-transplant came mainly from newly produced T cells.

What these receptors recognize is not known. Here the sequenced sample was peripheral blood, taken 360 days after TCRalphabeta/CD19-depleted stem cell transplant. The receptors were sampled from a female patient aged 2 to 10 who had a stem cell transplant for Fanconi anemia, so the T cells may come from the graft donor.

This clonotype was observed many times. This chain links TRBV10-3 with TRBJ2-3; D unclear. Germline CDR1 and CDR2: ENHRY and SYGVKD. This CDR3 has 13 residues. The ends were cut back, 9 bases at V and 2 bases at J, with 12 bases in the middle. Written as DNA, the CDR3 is TGTGCCATTTCCATAGACTCCACAGATACGCAGTATTTT. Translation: CAISIDSTDTQYF.

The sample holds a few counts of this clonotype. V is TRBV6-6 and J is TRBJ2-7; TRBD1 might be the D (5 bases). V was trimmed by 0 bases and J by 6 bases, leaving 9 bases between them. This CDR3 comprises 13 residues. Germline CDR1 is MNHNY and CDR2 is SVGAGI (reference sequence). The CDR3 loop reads CASSYSRGSEQYF. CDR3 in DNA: TGTGCCAGCAGTTACTCAAGGGGAAGCGAGCAGTACTTC.

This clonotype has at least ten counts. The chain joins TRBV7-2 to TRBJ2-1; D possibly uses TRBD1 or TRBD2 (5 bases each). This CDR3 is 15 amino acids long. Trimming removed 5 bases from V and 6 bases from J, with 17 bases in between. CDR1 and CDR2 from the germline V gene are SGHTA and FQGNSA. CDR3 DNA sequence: TGTGCCAGCAGCCTTACAGGCCGTCGGGGCAATGAGCAGTTCTTC. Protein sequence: CASSLTGRRGNEQFF.

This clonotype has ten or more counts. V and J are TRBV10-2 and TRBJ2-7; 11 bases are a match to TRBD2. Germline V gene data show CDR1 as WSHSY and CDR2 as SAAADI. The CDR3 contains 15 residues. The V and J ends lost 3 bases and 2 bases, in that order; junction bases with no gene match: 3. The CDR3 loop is CASSDLSGRAYEQYF. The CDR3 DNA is TGCGCCAGCAGTGACCTTAGCGGGAGGGCCTACGAGCAGTACTTC.

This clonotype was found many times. CDR3 sequence (DNA): TGTGCCAGCAGTTACTCGAGAGCACAGGGCTATGGCTACACCTTC. It encodes CASSYSRAQGYGYTF. The genes are TRBV6-5 and TRBJ1-2, with a weak D call TRBD1 (6 bases). The CDR3 contains 15 residues. Between the trimmed V and J ends, which lost 0 bases and 4 bases, there was a span of 12 bases. Per the germline V gene, CDR1 is MNHEY and CDR2 is SVGAGI.

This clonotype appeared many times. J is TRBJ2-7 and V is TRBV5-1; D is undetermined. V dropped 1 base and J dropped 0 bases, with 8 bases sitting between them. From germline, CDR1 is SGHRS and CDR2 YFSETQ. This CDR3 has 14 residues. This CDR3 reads CASSLIPGSYEQYF. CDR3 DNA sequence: TGCGCCAGCAGCTTGATTCCGGGCTCCTACGAGCAGTACTTC. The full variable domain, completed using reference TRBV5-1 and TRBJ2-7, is KAGVTQTPRYLIKTRGQQVTLSCSPISGHRSVSWYQQTPGQGLQFLFEYFSETQRNKGNFPGRFSGRQFSNSRSEMNVSTLELGDSALYLCASSLIPGSYEQYFGPGTRLTVT.

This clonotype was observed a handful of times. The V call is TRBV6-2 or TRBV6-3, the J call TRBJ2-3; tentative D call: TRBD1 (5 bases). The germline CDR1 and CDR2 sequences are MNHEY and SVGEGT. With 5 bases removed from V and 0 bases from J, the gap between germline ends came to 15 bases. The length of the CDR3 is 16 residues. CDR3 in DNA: TGTGCCAGCAGTCTCACCGCAGGGTTTAGCACAGATACGCAGTATTTT. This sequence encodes CASSLTAGFSTDTQYF.

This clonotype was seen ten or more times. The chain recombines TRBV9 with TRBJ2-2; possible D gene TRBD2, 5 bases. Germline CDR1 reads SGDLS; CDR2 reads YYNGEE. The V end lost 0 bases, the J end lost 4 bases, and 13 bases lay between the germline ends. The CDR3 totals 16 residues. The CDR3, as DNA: TGTGCCAGCAGCGTAGGAGGACTCCTTAGCACCGGGGAGCTGTTTTTT. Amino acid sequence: CASSVGGLLSTGELFF. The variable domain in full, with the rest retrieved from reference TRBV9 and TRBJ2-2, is DSGVTQTPKHLITATGQRVTLRCSPRSGDLSVYWYQQSLDQGLQFLIQYYNGEERAKGNILERFSAQQFPDLHSELNLSSLELGDSALYFCASSVGGLLSTGELFFGEGSRLTVL.

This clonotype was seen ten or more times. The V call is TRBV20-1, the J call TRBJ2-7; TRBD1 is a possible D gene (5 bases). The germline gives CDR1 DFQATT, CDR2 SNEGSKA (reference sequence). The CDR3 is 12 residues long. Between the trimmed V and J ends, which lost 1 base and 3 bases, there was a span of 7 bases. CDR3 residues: CSARGRVYEQYF. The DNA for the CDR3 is TGCAGTGCTAGAGGCAGGGTCTACGAGCAGTACTTC.